The next 6 T cell receptor beta chains were all read from a single sample in a study of T cell responses to AZD1222 COVID-19 vaccine. Data came from immunoSEQ multiplex PCR; TCRdb stores just in-frame clones and leaves some out. This sample has about 120,000 clones; around 90% occur once, and the top ten carry about 17%. The source material was peripheral blood, sampled on day 0 of MenACWY control vaccination. These receptors were taken from an adult in good health.

V is TRBV7-3 and J is TRBJ1-2; 8 nucleotides align to TRBD1. The CDR3 totals 13 residues. Germline V gene sequence: CDR1 SGHTA, CDR2 FQGTGA. V lost 5 bases to trimming and J lost 8 bases; unmatched junction nucleotides: 7. The CDR3 is CASSLGQGEGYTF. The CDR3 DNA follows: TGTGCCAGCAGCCTCGGACAGGGAGAGGGCTACACCTTC.

The DNA for the CDR3 is TGCGCCAGCAGTGACGGACTCCTCACTGAAGCTTTCTTT. It translates to CASSDGLLTEAFF. The chain carries TRBV10-1 and TRBJ1-1; unclear D gene. This CDR3 has 13 residues. V was clipped by 3 bases and J by 4 bases, with 9 bases between them. Germline V CDR1 and CDR2: WNHNN, SYGVQD (reference sequence).

V is TRBV5-1 and J is TRBJ2-7; D remains ambiguous. The CDR3 is 14 residues long. CDR1 and CDR2 from the germline V gene are SGHRS and YFSETQ. The V end was cut by 0 bases, the J end by 6 bases, with 13 bases between. The CDR3 here is CASSLAWRICEQYF. The CDR3 DNA sequence: TGCGCCAGCAGCTTGGCATGGAGAATCTGCGAGCAGTACTTC.

The rearrangement links TRBV5-1 to TRBJ2-2; possibly TRBD1 for D (5 bases). The CDR3 sequence is 15 residues long. Germline V gives CDR1 SGHRS, CDR2 YFSETQ. V lost 4 bases and J lost 7, with 17 bases in between. The CDR3 reads CASSPSRAQSGELFF. The CDR3 DNA follows: TGCGCCAGCAGCCCAAGCAGGGCCCAGAGCGGGGAGCTGTTTTTT.

CDR3 in amino acids: CASSLMGTPTNEKLFF. The CDR3 region has the DNA TGTGCCAGCTCACTCATGGGGACCCCAACTAATGAAAAACTGTTTTTT. This chain uses TRBV18 with TRBJ1-4; D possibly corresponds to TRBD1 (5 bases). The germline V gene has CDR1 KGHSH and CDR2 LQKENI. The V end was cut by 4 bases, the J end by 0 bases, with 12 bases between. The CDR3 runs 16 residues. Complete variable domain (other parts from reference TRBV18 and TRBJ1-4): NAGVMQNPRHLVRRRGQEARLRCSPMKGHSHVYWYRQLPEEGLKFMVYLQKENIIDESGMPKERFSAEFPKEGPSILRIQQVVRGDSAAYFCASSLMGTPTNEKLFFGSGTQLSVL.

The chain employs TRBV2 and TRBJ2-7; D remains unclear. Germline V lookup: CDR1 SNHLY, CDR2 FYNNEI. The CDR3 loop spans 13 amino acids. The germline V and J ends were trimmed by 2 bases and 0 bases, with 5 bases remaining between them. Here the CDR3 DNA reads TGTGCCAGCAGTGAATCCTCCTCCTACGAGCAGTACTTC. It translates to CASSESSSYEQYF.